The source of this T cell receptor beta chain is a study of blood T cells in healthy people across ages. Trimming removed 0 bases from V and 1 base from J, with 3 bases in between. This CDR3 comprises 13 residues. Per the germline V gene, CDR1 is MNHEY and CDR2 is SVGEGT. Primed by a sample-barcoded 5' primer and a J-beta primer mix, a second PCR proceeded for 7 to 11 cycles. TCRdb re-called the 5' RACE reads through MiXCR, storing one row per CDR3 protein. In the table there are 1.5 million to 2 million distinct CDR3 sequences, approximately 40% of which are singletons. The chain combines TRBV6-2 or TRBV6-3 with TRBJ1-1; D uncertain. Sequenced: blood. The sequence was collected from a human donor in good health. This CDR3 reads CASSYSQNTEAFF. DNA of the CDR3: TGTGCCAGCAGTTACTCCCAGAACACTGAAGCTTTCTTT.